This is a list of T cell receptor beta chains from one sample in a study of blood T cell repertoires in COVID-19. Here immunoSEQ multiplex PCR was the method, and the copy in TCRdb shows in-frame clones only, minus some. This table has 150,000 to 200,000 clones, over 70% appearing once. The specimen was PBMCs or T cells enriched from blood (not recorded which). These receptors came from a woman in her fifties or sixties in a cohort exposed to, infected with or recovered from COVID-19 (not recorded which). CDR3s include the opening cysteine and the closing phenylalanine or tryptophan. A D gene is named only where the DNA matches it firmly. Rows give clone size only sometimes, using once, few, many, or a class for an expanded clone.

size,J,V,D,CDR3,DNA
-,TRBJ1-5,TRBV28,TRBD1,CASRDRTGLSNQPQHF,TGTGCCAGCAGGGATAGGACAGGGCTTAGCAATCAGCCCCAGCATTTT
-,TRBJ1-4,TRBV7-6,-,CASSLYRKREKLFF,TGTGCCAGCAGCTTATATCGGAAGAGGGAAAAACTGTTTTTT
-,TRBJ1-6,TRBV7-9,TRBD1,CASSSDRVTNNSPLHF,TGTGCCAGCAGCTCGGACAGGGTGACGAATAATTCACCCCTCCACTTT
-,TRBJ2-2,TRBV6-1,-,CASSDRGPGELFF,TGTGCCAGCAGTGACAGGGGTCCCGGGGAGCTGTTTTTT
-,TRBJ2-3,TRBV4-1,TRBD2,CASSGTGTSGWDTQYF,TGCGCCAGCAGCGGGACCGGGACTAGCGGATGGGATACGCAGTATTTT
-,TRBJ1-5,TRBV28,-,CASSGTAGSDQPQHF,TGTGCCAGCAGTGGAACGGCAGGGTCAGATCAGCCCCAGCATTTT
-,TRBJ2-1,TRBV5-1,TRBD2,CASSDGTSGGLTENNEQFF,TGCGCCAGCAGCGACGGGACTAGCGGGGGTCTTACAGAAAACAATGAGCAGTTCTTC
-,TRBJ2-7,TRBV10-3,TRBD2,CAIGLETSYEQYF,TGTGCCATCGGACTAGAAACTTCCTACGAGCAGTACTTC
-,TRBJ2-4,TRBV27,-,CASSLSRATASKNIQYF,TGTGCCAGCAGTTTATCACGAGCTACAGCTTCCAAAAACATTCAGTACTTC
-,TRBJ1-1,TRBV12-3/TRBV12-4,-,CASSFGGGEAFF,TGTGCCAGCAGTTTTGGCGGGGGTGAAGCTTTCTTT
-,TRBJ2-3,TRBV5-1,TRBD2,CASSLFAGDADTQYF,TGCGCCAGCAGCTTGTTTGCGGGAGACGCGGATACGCAGTATTTT
-,TRBJ2-3,TRBV12-5,TRBD2,CASARAGETDTQYF,TGTGCTAGTGCCCGAGCGGGAGAAACAGATACGCAGTATTTT
once,TRBJ2-7,TRBV14,TRBD2,CASSGLAGIYEQYF,TGTGCCAGCAGCGGACTAGCGGGAATCTACGAGCAGTACTTC
-,TRBJ2-4,TRBV4-1,TRBD1,CASSLDLTPQDRVIRNIQYF,TGCGCCAGCAGTCTCGATTTGACCCCCCAGGACAGGGTAATTAGGAACATTCAGTACTTC
-,TRBJ1-1,TRBV5-1,-,CASSSPGNTEAFF,TGCGCCAGCAGCTCACCGGGGAACACTGAAGCTTTCTTT
-,TRBJ1-2,TRBV7-2,-,CASSFPGPYGYTF,TGTGCCAGCAGCTTCCCAGGGCCCTATGGCTACACCTTC
-,TRBJ1-1,TRBV19,-,CASKVLGQNTEAFF,TGTGCCAGTAAGGTCCTGGGGCAGAACACTGAAGCTTTCTTT
-,TRBJ2-7,TRBV6-5,-,CASSTPYEQYF,TGTGCCAGCAGTACACCCTACGAGCAGTACTTC
-,TRBJ1-1,TRBV6-5,TRBD1,CASIPGDRGLTEAFF,TGTGCCAGCATTCCTGGGGACAGGGGGCTCACTGAAGCTTTCTTT
-,TRBJ2-5,TRBV29-1,TRBD1,CSGCRQGSETQYF,TGCAGCGGTTGCCGACAGGGGTCGGAGACCCAGTACTTC
once,TRBJ1-2,TRBV21-1,-,CASSKLRDRGGSGYTF,TGTGCCAGCAGCAAGCTGAGGGACAGGGGTGGTAGTGGCTACACCTTC
-,TRBJ1-4,TRBV7-2,-,CASSPREGHFNEKLFF,TGTGCCAGCAGCCCCCGGGAGGGCCATTTTAATGAAAAACTGTTTTTT
-,TRBJ1-3,TRBV7-2,-,CASSLARGDTIYF,TGTGCCAGCAGCTTAGCGCGGGGGGACACCATATATTTT
once,TRBJ1-2,TRBV6-2/TRBV6-3,TRBD1,CASSSSGTGVRYGYTF,TGTGCCAGCAGTTCTTCCGGGACAGGGGTGAGGTATGGCTACACCTTC
-,TRBJ1-5,TRBV28,-,CASSPPRGFGQPQHF,TGTGCCAGCAGCCCCCCTAGGGGGTTTGGTCAGCCCCAGCATTTT
-,TRBJ2-7,TRBV2,-,CASSGGLGPSWVQYF,TGTGCCAGCAGTGGAGGGCTAGGCCCTTCCTGGGTGCAGTACTTC
-,TRBJ1-2,TRBV28,-,CASTAPRMWYGYTF,TGTGCCAGCACAGCCCCCAGGATGTGGTATGGCTACACCTTC
-,TRBJ1-4,TRBV6-4,-,CAAPGRATNEKLFF,TGTGCCGCACCCGGGAGAGCAACTAATGAAAAACTGTTTTTT
-,TRBJ2-2,TRBV7-3,-,CASSLMAVQNTGELFF,TGTGCCAGCAGCTTAATGGCAGTACAGAACACCGGGGAGCTGTTTTTT
-,TRBJ2-5,TRBV7-2,TRBD2,CASSPGLAGGQETQYF,TGTGCCAGCAGCCCCGGACTAGCGGGGGGTCAAGAGACCCAGTACTTC
-,TRBJ1-1,TRBV15,TRBD1,CATSRDWGQKNTEAFF,TGTGCCACCAGCAGAGATTGGGGACAGAAAAACACTGAAGCTTTCTTT
-,TRBJ1-1,TRBV18,TRBD1,CASSSSRGLNTEAFF,TGTGCCAGCTCGTCCAGTAGGGGGCTGAACACTGAAGCTTTCTTT
-,TRBJ2-3,TRBV6-2/TRBV6-3,-,CASSSDYRFTDTQYF,TGTGCCAGCAGTTCGGACTACCGATTCACAGATACGCAGTATTTT
-,TRBJ1-5,TRBV10-2,-,CASSESAGYQPQHF,TGCGCCAGCAGTGAGTCGGCAGGCTATCAGCCCCAGCATTTT
once,TRBJ2-7,TRBV9,-,CASSVGEGRYEQYF,TGTGCCAGCAGCGTAGGGGAAGGGAGGTACGAGCAGTACTTC
-,TRBJ2-7,TRBV6-6,TRBD2,CASTRPGLAGAGSYEQYF,TGTGCCAGCACTCGTCCGGGACTAGCGGGAGCTGGCTCCTACGAGCAGTACTTC
-,TRBJ2-1,TRBV7-9,TRBD2,CASSSNAGTSGMNEQFF,TGTGCCAGCAGCTCAAATGCCGGGACTAGCGGGATGAATGAGCAGTTCTTC
-,TRBJ1-4,TRBV19,TRBD1,CASGGQNNEKLFF,TGTGCCAGTGGGGGACAGAATAATGAAAAACTGTTTTTT
-,TRBJ1-4,TRBV18,-,CASSPQQGRGSEKLFF,TGTGCCAGCTCACCACAACAAGGCAGGGGAAGTGAAAAACTGTTTTTT
-,TRBJ2-1,TRBV11-1,-,CASSLRENEQFF,TGTGCCAGCAGCCTCAGGGAAAATGAGCAGTTCTTC
-,TRBJ2-3,TRBV7-8,TRBD2,CASLGGGRGETDTQYF,TGTGCCAGCCTGGGAGGCGGGAGAGGTGAAACAGATACGCAGTATTTT
-,TRBJ2-7,TRBV27,TRBD1,CASSLGQGSYEQYF,TGTGCCAGCAGTTTGGGACAGGGGAGCTACGAGCAGTACTTC
-,TRBJ1-6,TRBV4-2,TRBD1,CASSQRQGANSPLHF,TGTGCCAGCAGCCAAAGACAGGGAGCAAATTCACCCCTCCACTTT
once,TRBJ1-5,TRBV6-5,-,CASKGGGYSNQPQHF,TGTGCCAGCAAGGGGGGGGGTTATAGCAATCAGCCCCAGCATTTT
-,TRBJ2-7,TRBV5-1,TRBD1,CASSFGDSSYEQYF,TGCGCCAGCAGCTTTGGGGACAGCTCCTACGAGCAGTACTTC
-,TRBJ2-1,TRBV11-2,-,CASSLMGAGANYNEQFF,TGTGCCAGCAGCTTAATGGGCGCGGGGGCAAACTACAATGAGCAGTTCTTC
-,TRBJ2-5,TRBV5-8,-,CASTPGRRRETQYF,TGTGCCAGCACCCCGGGTAGGAGAAGGGAGACCCAGTACTTC
-,TRBJ2-3,TRBV2,TRBD2,CASSDSGGSSTDTQYF,TGTGCCAGCAGTGATTCTGGCGGGAGCAGCACAGATACGCAGTATTTT